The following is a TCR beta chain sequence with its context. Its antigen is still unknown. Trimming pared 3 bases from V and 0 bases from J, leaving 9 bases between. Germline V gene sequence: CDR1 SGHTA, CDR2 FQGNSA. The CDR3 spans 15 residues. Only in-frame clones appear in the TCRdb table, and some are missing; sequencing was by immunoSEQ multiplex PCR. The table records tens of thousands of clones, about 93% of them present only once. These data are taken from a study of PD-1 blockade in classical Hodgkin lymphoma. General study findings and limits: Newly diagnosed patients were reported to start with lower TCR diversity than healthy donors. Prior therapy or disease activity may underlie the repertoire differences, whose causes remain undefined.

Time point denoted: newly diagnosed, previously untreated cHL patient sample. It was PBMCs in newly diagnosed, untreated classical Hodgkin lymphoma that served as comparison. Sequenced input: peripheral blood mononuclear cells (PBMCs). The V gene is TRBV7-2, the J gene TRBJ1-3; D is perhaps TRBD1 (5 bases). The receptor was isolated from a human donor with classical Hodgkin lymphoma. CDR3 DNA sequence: TGTGCCAGCAGCTTGGGACTCATCTCTGGAAACACCATATATTTT. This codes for CASSLGLISGNTIYF.